The rows below give T cell receptor beta chains drawn from one sample of a study of T cell responses to AZD1222 COVID-19 vaccine. TCRdb keeps only in-frame clones here, not all; method: immunoSEQ multiplex PCR. The sample holds some 86,000 clones; 88% are singletons and the top ten take about 7%. The source material was peripheral blood, sampled 28 days after the second AZD1222 dose. The receptor source for this set is an adult who received the AZD1222 COVID-19 vaccine. Both conserved end residues are part of each CDR3. A D gene is named only where the DNA matches it firmly. For some rows the clone size is stated as once, few or many, or as a class when expanded; others skip it.

j_gene | abundance | d_gene | v_gene | CDR3nt | CDR3aa
TRBJ2-5 | many | . | TRBV1 | TGCACCAGCAGCGTGACTAGCGGGAGCCACCAAGAGACCCAGTACTTC | CTSSVTSGSHQETQYF
TRBJ2-6 | few | . | TRBV6-2/TRBV6-3 | TGTGCCAGCAGTTACTCCAGCTCTGGGGCCAACGTCCTGACTTTC | CASSYSSSGANVLTF
TRBJ2-3 | . | . | TRBV9 | TGTGCCAGCAGCGGCCCATTCATGGCCAGCACAGATACGCAGTATTTT | CASSGPFMASTDTQYF
TRBJ1-5 | . | . | TRBV19 | TGTGCCAGTCGTGGGGGGCAGTTGGGCAATCAGCCCCAGCATTTT | CASRGGQLGNQPQHF
TRBJ2-3 | . | TRBD2 | TRBV27 | TGTGCCAGCAGTCCCCCGGGAGGACCAGATACGCAGTATTTT | CASSPPGGPDTQYF
TRBJ2-5 | . | TRBD1 | TRBV28 | TGTGCCAGCAGTCCTTCGACAGGGTCAGAGACCCAGTACTTC | CASSPSTGSETQYF
TRBJ2-5 | once | . | TRBV7-9 | TGTGCCAGCAGCTCAACAGGGAACCAAGAGACCCAGTACTTC | CASSSTGNQETQYF
TRBJ2-7 | . | . | TRBV9 | TGTGCCAGCAGCCTTAGACAGGGAGGGGACGAGCAGTACTTC | CASSLRQGGDEQYF
TRBJ2-3 | . | TRBD2 | TRBV3-1/TRBV3-2 | TGTGCCAGCACCCGAAAGGGCGGGAGTCGAGCAACTAGCACAGATACGCAGTATTTT | CASTRKGGSRATSTDTQYF
TRBJ2-1 | . | . | TRBV11-1 | TGTGCCAGCAGCTTGAATTCAGGCGGATACAATGAGCAGTTCTTC | CASSLNSGGYNEQFF
TRBJ2-2 | . | . | TRBV7-3 | TGTGCCAGCAGCCTCCGGGGGAGCGGGGAGCTGTTTTTT | CASSLRGSGELFF
TRBJ2-1 | once | . | TRBV7-9 | TGTGCCAGCAGCTTAGGGCCGGAGCAGTTCTTC | CASSLGPEQFF
TRBJ2-7 | . | . | TRBV11-2 | TGTGCCAGCAGCTTAGAGGCGAATAGCGGTTGGTACGAGCAGTACTTC | CASSLEANSGWYEQYF
TRBJ1-3 | . | . | TRBV30 | TGTGCCTGGAACAGTGGAAACACCATATATTTT | CAWNSGNTIYF
TRBJ2-7 | . | . | TRBV3-1/TRBV3-2 | TGTGCCAGCAGCCAAGACCCACCGCGTCTAGCAGGGGAGCAGTACTTC | CASSQDPPRLAGEQYF
TRBJ2-7 | . | . | TRBV9 | TGTGCCAGCAGCATCCGTAACGGATACGAGCAGTACTTC | CASSIRNGYEQYF
TRBJ2-7 | . | . | TRBV28 | TGTGCCAGCAGCCCCGGCTTTAGCTCCTACGAGCAGTACTTC | CASSPGFSSYEQYF
TRBJ2-2 | . | . | TRBV7-2 | TGTGCCAGCAGCTCGCTCGGAGGGCCCCGTGGCACCGGGGAGCTGTTTTTT | CASSSLGGPRGTGELFF
TRBJ1-6 | . | . | TRBV4-2 | TGTGCCAGCAGCCCTTCATCAACACCCCTCCACTTT | CASSPSSTPLHF
TRBJ2-3 | . | TRBD1 | TRBV28 | TGTGCCAGCAGTTCCTCCCCCGGGAGACAGGGGGACTCAGATACGCAGTATTTT | CASSSSPGRQGDSDTQYF
TRBJ2-5 | . | . | TRBV19 | TGTGCCAGTAGTATTAGCAGGGGCCAAGAGACCCAGTACTTC | CASSISRGQETQYF
TRBJ2-2 | . | TRBD1 | TRBV5-1 | TGCGCCAGCAGCTTGGCCAGGGGGCTCCCCGGGGAGCTGTTTTTT | CASSLARGLPGELFF
TRBJ2-7 | . | TRBD2 | TRBV6-5 | TGTGCCAGCACCCTAGCGGGAGGGGGGTTCGACGAGCAGTACTTC | CASTLAGGGFDEQYF
TRBJ2-1 | . | . | TRBV20-1 | TGCAGTGCTAGATTTAGCGAGGAGCAGTTCTTC | CSARFSEEQFF
TRBJ1-3 | . | . | TRBV4-1 | TGCGCCAGCAGCCAAGAAAGACGGCGGACTGGAAACACCATATATTTT | CASSQERRRTGNTIYF
TRBJ1-1 | . | TRBD1 | TRBV2 | TGTGCCAGCAGTGGATTGACAGGGGGCACTGAAGCTTTCTTT | CASSGLTGGTEAFF
TRBJ1-1 | . | . | TRBV5-8 | TGTGCCAGCAGCTTGGGGACAGTTTACACTGAAGCTTTCTTT | CASSLGTVYTEAFF